This section outlines one T cell receptor beta chain sequence together with its context. Time point specified: newly diagnosed, previously untreated cHL patient sample. Magnetic depletion of unwanted cells isolated CD4+ T cells from thawed PBMCs. CDR3 length: 11 amino acids. CDR1 is SEHNR and CDR2 is FQNEAQ in the germline V gene (reference sequence). Trimming removed 7 bases at V and 7 bases at J, with 11 bases between. The sample originates from a study of PD-1 blockade in classical Hodgkin lymphoma. Repertoires were generated with immunoSEQ multiplex PCR, while TCRdb's copy carries only in-frame clones and drops some. The sample gives fewer than 25,000 clones, 90% to 95% of which show up once; around 0.38% is in the top ten.

This chain links TRBV7-9 with TRBJ2-7; D is ambiguous. The sequencing input was CD4+ T cells from blood. The receptor was derived from a human donor with classical Hodgkin lymphoma. The CDR3 bases are TGTGCCAGCACCATGGGCCTAGAGCAGTACTTC. It codes for CASTMGLEQYF.